These 6 T cell receptor beta chains came from one sample sequenced in a study of post-analysis software for immune sequencing data. Tagging with unique molecular identifiers was a feature of the TCR beta cDNA libraries. One entry per CDR3 protein results from TCRdb running MiXCR on the PCR reads. Of roughly 870,000 distinct CDR3 sequences listed, roughly half are singletons. For these TCRs, the target antigens are not known. Study observations and caveats: Compared with controls, patients had more of about five TRBV segments, including TRBV5-6, TRBV5-1 and TRBV20-1.

Sample: blood. The receptors shown here come from a girl aged 10-17 years with multiple sclerosis.

V is TRBV7-6 and J is TRBJ1-5, with D unclear. The CDR3 consists of 13 residues. The germline gives CDR1 SGHVS, CDR2 FNYEAQ. Trimming removed 5 bases from V and 4 bases from J, with 9 bases in between. The CDR3 region has the DNA TGTGCCAGCAGCATCCAGGAGAATCAGCCCCAGCATTTT. This encodes CASSIQENQPQHF.

The chain has TRBV2 and TRBJ1-1; D gene unclear. There are 17 residues in the CDR3. V gave up 2 bases and J gave up 0 bases, with 16 bases separating them. Per the germline V gene, CDR1 is SNHLY and CDR2 is FYNNEI. Written as DNA, the CDR3 is TGTGCCAGCAGTGAACCCCTGAAGCTCGTTATGAACACTGAAGCTTTCTTT. It translates to CASSEPLKLVMNTEAFF.

The chain couples TRBV2 to TRBJ1-1; D is uncertain. Looked up from germline, CDR1 is SNHLY and CDR2 is FYNNEI. Trimming removed 4 bases from V and 1 base from J, with 13 bases in between. CDR3 length: 15 residues. CDR3 sequence: CASSGGSLGNTEAFF. CDR3 nucleotide sequence: TGTGCCAGCAGTGGTGGGTCCTTGGGGAACACTGAAGCTTTCTTT.

The chain is built from TRBV29-1 and TRBJ2-7, with 10 nucleotides matching TRBD2. Germline V gene data show CDR1 as SQVTM and CDR2 as ANQGSEA. Trimming at V came to 6 bases and at J to 1 base, leaving 12 bases not matched to a gene. This CDR3 region has 16 residues. The CDR3 DNA reads TGCAGCGTGGACACTGTTGGACTAGCGGAGTCCTACGAGCAGTACTTC. It is translated as CSVDTVGLAESYEQYF.

J is TRBJ2-7 and V is TRBV2, with D perhaps TRBD1 (7 bases). Germline V CDR1 and CDR2: SNHLY, FYNNEI. The CDR3 is 15 amino acids. Trimming shortened V by 4 bases and J by 5 bases, and 18 bases separated the two germline ends. This CDR3 is CASSGLRQGGNEQYF. CDR3 bases: TGTGCCAGCAGTGGCCTGCGACAGGGAGGCAACGAGCAGTACTTC.

The chain employs TRBV20-1 and TRBJ1-2; D gene ambiguous. V gave up 1 base and J gave up 1 base, with 10 bases separating them. The CDR3 is 14 residues long. In germline, CDR1 is DFQATT, CDR2 SNEGSKA (reference sequence). The CDR3 sequence is CSARGAMSNYGYTF. CDR3 in DNA: TGCAGTGCTAGAGGGGCTATGAGTAACTATGGCTACACCTTC.